This TCR beta chain was sequenced in a study of cytomegalovirus exposure and HLA in healthy donors. Trimming stripped 3 bases from V and 4 bases from J, with 10 bases between. In germline, CDR1 is SNHLY, CDR2 FYNNEI. CDR3 length: 14 residues. The PCR employed 60 Vbeta primers together with 13 Jbeta primers. Libraries were prepared by immunoSEQ multiplex PCR; TCRdb keeps only in-frame clonotypes and omits some of them. Altogether 180,000 or so clones are present, around 80% being singletons, with the ten largest covering about 1.4%. Remarks on this clone: Its antigen is not identified.

Points from the study as a whole: With later analysis, a missense DCLRE1C variant became linked to TCR beta V- and J-gene trimming.

V gene TRBV2 combines with J gene TRBJ1-5; D is unresolved. Sequencing was performed on PBMCs. This clonotype originated in a girl aged 10-17 years in good health and CMV-seropositive. CDR3 in amino acids: CASSDRVGNQPQHF. Here the CDR3 DNA reads TGTGCCAGCAGTGATCGGGTCGGTAATCAGCCCCAGCATTTT. The full variable domain, completed using reference TRBV2 and TRBJ1-5, is EPEVTQTPSHQVTQMGQEVILRCVPISNHLYFYWYRQILGQKVEFLVSFYNNEISEKSEIFDDQFSVERPDGSNFTLKIRSTKLEDSAMYFCASSDRVGNQPQHFGDGTRLSIL.